Below, one T cell receptor beta chain is given with its context. No antigen is known for it. CDR1 is GTSNPN and CDR2 is SVGIG in the germline V gene (reference sequence). Trimming cost V 1 base and J 12 bases; bases outside gene matches: 6. This CDR3 has 13 residues. Using immunoSEQ multiplex PCR, the repertoire was profiled, and TCRdb retains in-frame clones only, with some absent. The sample records around 1 million clones, approximately 80% being singletons. This sample was taken from a study of shared clonotypes between healthy human individuals. Study findings and constraints: Few donors limited the genetic and exposure-history diversity represented. For naive CD4 cells, approximately 5% of clonotypes were shared across a few donors.

It was into CD45RA+ naive and CD45RA-negative memory subsets that the CD4+ cells were split. The chain combines TRBV30 with TRBJ2-3; TRBD2 matches 11 bases. The sequenced sample consisted of memory CD4+ T cells sorted from blood. Subset denoted: CD45RA-negative fraction. The sequence was obtained from a young man in good health. The CDR3 DNA reads as TGTGCCTGGAGTGGAAGACTAGCGGGACCTCAGTATTTT. Protein: CAWSGRLAGPQYF.